This TCR beta chain was sequenced in a study of early T cells in non-severe SARS-CoV-2 infection (dated by TCRdb to about 2021). Turning to the overall study: Bulk RNA from unsorted whole blood was used for TCR sequencing, so alpha and beta chains could not be paired. Broader findings and caveats from the paper: VDJdb matching was skewed toward anti-spike CD8 responses, so virus-specific expansions were likely underestimated and private and CD4 specificities were missed.

Libraries were made using 5' RACE. Instrument used: NextSeq 500. The TCR library protocol attached unique molecular identifiers to individual cDNA molecules to correct for sequencing error and PCR bias. TCR alpha and beta chains were both sequenced, and the abundances of alpha and beta sequences in each sample were closely correlated with each other. Concerning the study's data processing: V gene, J gene and CDR3 annotation of TCR sequences was performed with Decombinator V4. TCRs were defined as expanded if a significant change between any two time points was detected under a Poisson model with p below 0.0001. TCR abundances were normalised to the total number of TCRs sequenced in each sample and reported as counts per million. MAIT TCRs were defined by TRAV1-2 paired with TRAJ12, TRAJ20 or TRAJ33, and iNKT TCRs by TRAV10 paired with TRAJ18. VDJdb, accessed 1 November 2021, was searched for CMV, EBV and SARS-CoV-2 annotated TCRs, excluding TCRs annotated for multiple antigens. TCRdb reanalyzed the raw reads on its own, using fastp at Q25 for trimming and MiXCR for clone calling, and kept in-frame beta chains. Entries that share a CDR3 protein sequence are merged under the most common genes and DNA. What appears here as the V and J calls and clone size reflects TCRdb's work, not the paper's. Within this sample are over 60,000 distinct CDR3 sequences, with roughly 12% of them counted one time only. The top ten hold roughly 3% of the sample.

This clonotype was detected ten times or more. Its recognized antigen is unknown. Base qualities are not recorded, but no much larger clone differs from it by a single base. A case-control design nested within a healthcare worker cohort in London, UK, was used, with weekly nasopharyngeal swab PCR tests and blood sampling performed. Between 23 and 31 March 2020, the week of the UK lockdown, healthcare workers were enrolled and then followed up weekly for as long as 16 weeks. The germline V gene provides CDR1 SQVTM and CDR2 ANQGSEA. V sheds 3 bases and J sheds 3 bases, leaving 6 bases between their ends. The CDR3 starts with the cysteine, ends with the phenylalanine, and has 11 residues. The entry retains the CDR3 DNA only, 33 bases that are in frame from base 1.

The sequenced sample was whole blood, obtained at baseline. The chain employs TRBV29-1 and TRBJ2-7, with the identity of the D gene unclear. The source of this sequence is an adult who was a healthcare worker with PCR-confirmed SARS-CoV-2 infection or an uninfected control (not recorded which). The CDR3 protein: CSVETIYEQYF. The DNA sequence follows: TGCAGCGTTGAGACGATCTACGAGCAGTACTTC.